This T cell receptor beta chain was captured by sequencing in a study of CD8+CD57+ T cells in acquired aplastic anemia. Study background: Sorted CD4+ plus CD8+ cells gave DNA averaging around 3.2 ug.

Study-level findings and limits: The study identified about 30 CD8+ CDR3 sequences shared by patients and controls.

To note about this clonotype: Its antigen is unknown.

Genomic DNA templated the TCR beta VDJ and CDR3 profiling. From the reads, TCRdb called clonotypes with MiXCR, one entry per CDR3 protein. The sample yields around 430,000 distinct CDR3 sequences, roughly 34% seen once. The CDR3 runs to 14 residues. The germline V and J ends were trimmed by 4 bases and 2 bases, with 12 bases remaining between them. The germline V gene has CDR1 MNHNS and CDR2 SASEGT. Patients sequenced had flow cytometry evidence of CD8+CD57+ cell expansion. Every patient was diagnosed with severe acquired aplastic anemia. Patients had received no therapy at the time of blood sampling. The material sequenced was sorted CD4+, CD8+, or CD8+CD57+ T cells (not recorded which) from PBMCs. The source is a human donor with aplastic anemia. This chain uses TRBV6-1 with TRBJ2-7; unclear D gene. CDR3 DNA sequence: TGTGCCAGCAGTGCGGGCGGCAAAGCCTACGAGCAGTACTTC. It codes for CASSAGGKAYEQYF.